These 13 T cell receptor beta chains came from one sample sequenced in a study of T cell changes during pregnancy in multiple sclerosis. TCRdb's table, derived via immunoSEQ multiplex PCR, lists solely in-frame clones and lacks some. This sample has 35,000 to 50,000 clones, with approximately 91% found just once. The input for sequencing was CD4+ T cells from peripheral blood mononuclear cells, taken after pregnancy. The receptors stem from a female donor in good health, enrolled as a control in a pregnancy study.

The chain combines TRBV6-1 with TRBJ1-2; D might be TRBD1 (6 bases). This CDR3 is built from 15 residues. From germline, CDR1 is MNHNS and CDR2 SASEGT. Trimming removed 6 bases at V and 1 base at J, with 15 bases between. The CDR3, as DNA: TGTGCCAGCAGACAGGGCCTTTCCAGTAACTATGGCTACACCTTC. This encodes CASRQGLSSNYGYTF.

The gene calls are TRBV19 and TRBJ2-2; possible D gene TRBD1, 5 bases. The CDR3 runs 14 residues. Trimming cost V 5 bases and J 6 bases, with 13 bases left between them. Germline-derived CDR1 and CDR2 are LNHDA and SQIVND (reference sequence). The CDR3, as DNA: TGTGCCAGTAGTGCCAGGGCGGCGGCCGGGGAGCTGTTTTTT. Translating it yields CASSARAAAGELFF.

The chain joins TRBV6-1 to TRBJ2-2, with D possibly TRBD2 on 6 matching bases. V gave up 4 bases and J gave up 5 bases, with 20 bases separating them. The CDR3 is made up of 17 amino acids. Germline loops: CDR1 MNHNS, CDR2 SASEGT. CDR3 protein: CASSGGGRQGRTGELFF. The CDR3 region has the DNA TGTGCCAGCAGTGGCGGTGGGAGGCAGGGAAGGACCGGGGAGCTGTTTTTT.

V usage is TRBV19 and J usage is TRBJ1-2, with D possibly matching TRBD1 (5 bases). V was clipped by 3 bases and J by 6 bases, with 11 bases between them. Germline-derived CDR1 and CDR2 are LNHDA and SQIVND (reference sequence). The CDR3 length is 13 residues. The DNA for the CDR3 is TGTGCCAGTAGTATCAAGGGGAGGGATGGCTACACCTTC. Its translation: CASSIKGRDGYTF.

CDR3 residues: CASSRLPQGVDTEAFF. The CDR3 nucleotides are TGCGCCAGCAGCCGCCTACCTCAGGGGGTGGACACTGAAGCTTTCTTT. The gene calls are TRBV4-1 and TRBJ1-1; 7 bases agree with TRBD1. CDR1 is MGHRA and CDR2 is YSYEKL in the germline V gene. This CDR3 is built from 16 residues. J lost 3 bases, V lost 4 bases, and 11 bases had no gene match.

A word on this clone: The sample carries other DNA sequences with the same CDR3. The chain couples TRBV18 to TRBJ1-1; 7 bases agree with TRBD1. V was pared by 2 bases and J by 3 bases, with 0 bases of the junction left unmatched. Germline CDR1 and CDR2: KGHSH and LQKENI. The length of the CDR3 is 13 residues. CDR3 region: CASSPGQDTEAFF. The DNA for the CDR3 is TGTGCCAGCTCACCAGGACAGGACACTGAAGCTTTCTTT. The full variable domain, in which reference TRBV18 and TRBJ1-1 provide the parts outside the CDR3, is NAGVMQNPRHLVRRRGQEARLRCSPMKGHSHVYWYRQLPEEGLKFMVYLQKENIIDESGMPKERFSAEFPKEGPSILRIQQVVRGDSAAYFCASSPGQDTEAFFGQGTRLTVV.

The rearrangement uses TRBV5-1 and TRBJ2-3, with TRBD2 matching over 9 bases. Germline V lookup: CDR1 SGHRS, CDR2 YFSETQ. CDR3 length: 15 residues. The V and J ends lost 2 bases and 0 bases, in that order; junction bases with no gene match: 1. CDR3 protein: CASSFLAGSTDTQYF. The CDR3 DNA reads as TGCGCCAGCAGCTTCCTAGCGGGGAGCACAGATACGCAGTATTTT.

V is TRBV6-1 and J is TRBJ2-3; the match to TRBD2 covers 8 bases. The J segment lost 1 base and the V segment lost 4 bases, leaving 7 bases of the junction unmatched. This CDR3 is 16 amino acids long. CDR1 MNHNS and CDR2 SASEGT come from the germline V gene. In DNA, the CDR3 is TGTGCCAGCAGTGGAGGGACTAGTATGGGCACAGATACGCAGTATTTT. This translates into CASSGGTSMGTDTQYF.

CDR3 DNA sequence: TGTGCCAGCAGTTACGGGGACAGTTCCTACGAGCAGTACTTC. It codes for CASSYGDSSYEQYF. V usage is TRBV6-5 and J usage is TRBJ2-7; 7 bases are shared with TRBD1. The CDR3 runs to 14 residues. Per germline, CDR1 MNHEY and CDR2 SVGAGI. V lost 2 bases, J lost 1 base, and 2 bases stayed unmatched.

This chain connects TRBV7-9 to TRBJ1-2, with a tentative D call TRBD1 (6 bases). The CDR3 is 15 residues long. V was pared by 2 bases and J by 7 bases, with 17 bases between. Germline V CDR1 and CDR2: SEHNR, FQNEAQ (reference sequence). This CDR3 is CASSLPTGFQSGYTF. The CDR3 coding sequence is TGTGCCAGCAGCTTACCCACAGGGTTCCAGTCTGGCTACACCTTC.

This clone was observed a handful of times. The sample holds other DNA sequences that translate to the same CDR3. The rearrangement uses TRBV5-1 and TRBJ2-7, with D perhaps matching TRBD2 (7 bases). Germline CDR1 is SGHRS and CDR2 is YFSETQ. The CDR3 totals 15 residues. V was shortened by 1 base and J by 3 bases, with 14 bases between the two germline ends. CDR3 bases: TGCGCCAGCAGCTTGAGGGGGGGGAGCAGCTACGAGCAGTACTTC. Encoded protein: CASSLRGGSSYEQYF.

This chain joins TRBV4-1 and TRBJ2-1, with 10 nucleotides matching TRBD2. V trimming: 4 bases; J trimming: 7 bases; junction bases outside the gene matches: 16. CDR3 size: 18 residues. Germline V gene lookup returns CDR1 MGHRA and CDR2 YSYEKL. This chain's CDR3 is CASSRITAGLAIVNEQFF. CDR3 sequence (DNA): TGCGCCAGCAGCCGCATTACAGCGGGACTAGCGATTGTAAATGAGCAGTTCTTC.

In DNA, the CDR3 is TGTGCCAGCAGTGCTCGGGAGCGGGCCTACCAAGAGACCCAGTACTTC. Translation gives CASSARERAYQETQYF. The chain links TRBV6-1 to TRBJ2-5; D might be TRBD2 (6 bases). This CDR3 has 16 amino acids. CDR1 is MNHNS, CDR2 SASEGT, per germline. Trimming shortened V by 4 bases and J by 0 bases, and 15 bases separated the two germline ends.